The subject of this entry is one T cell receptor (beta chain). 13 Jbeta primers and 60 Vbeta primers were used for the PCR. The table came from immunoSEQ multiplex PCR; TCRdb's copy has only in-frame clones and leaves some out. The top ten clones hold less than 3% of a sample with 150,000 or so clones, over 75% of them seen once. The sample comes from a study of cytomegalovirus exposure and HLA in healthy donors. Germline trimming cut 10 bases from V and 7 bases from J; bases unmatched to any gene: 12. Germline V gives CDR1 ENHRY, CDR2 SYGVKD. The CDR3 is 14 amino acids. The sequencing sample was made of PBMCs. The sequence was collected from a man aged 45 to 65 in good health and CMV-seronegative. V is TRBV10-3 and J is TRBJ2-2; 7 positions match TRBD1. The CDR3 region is CASTGAPVGGELFF. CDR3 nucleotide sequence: TGTGCCAGCACAGGGGCCCCCGTGGGCGGGGAGCTGTTTTTT.